This entry describes one TCR beta chain. Germline CDR1 SGHVS, CDR2 FNYEAQ. The CDR3 is 18 residues long. V gave up 0 bases and J gave up 0 bases; unmatched junction bases: 8. Subsets obtained from CD4+ cells comprised CD45RA+ naive and CD45RA-negative memory cells. The entry originates in a study of shared clonotypes between healthy human individuals. Deep-level running was used for the assay. Sorted-subset replicate PCRs used around 200 ng DNA, tens of thousands of T cell genomes. The protocol was immunoSEQ multiplex PCR, while the TCRdb copy is restricted to in-frame clones and leaves out a portion. The sample contains approximately 2.1 million clones, 85% to 95% of which appear only once.

The sequence came from a young man in good health. Some clones in this sample may be carry-over from other donors' samples. The gene calls are TRBV7-6 and TRBJ2-1, with TRBD2 matching over 7 bases. Material for sequencing was naive CD4+ T cells from PBMCs. Subset described: CD45RA+ positively selected. The CDR3 protein is CASSLAFRRGSSYNEQFF. As DNA, the CDR3 is TGTGCCAGCAGCTTAGCCTTTAGGCGGGGGAGCTCCTACAATGAGCAGTTCTTC.